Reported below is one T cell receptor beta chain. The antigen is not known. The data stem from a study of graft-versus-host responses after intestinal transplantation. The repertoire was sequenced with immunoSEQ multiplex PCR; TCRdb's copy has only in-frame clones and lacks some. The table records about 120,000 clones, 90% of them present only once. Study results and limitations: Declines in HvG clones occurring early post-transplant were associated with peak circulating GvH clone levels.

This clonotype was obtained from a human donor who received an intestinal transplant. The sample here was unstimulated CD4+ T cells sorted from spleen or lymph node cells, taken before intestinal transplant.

Here the CDR3 DNA reads TGTGCCAGCAGCTTAGGGCAGGGCAGCCTTAATGAAAAACTGTTTTTT. The encoded protein is CASSLGQGSLNEKLFF. This rearrangement joins TRBV7-9 to TRBJ1-4; TRBD1 might be the D (5 bases). Between the trimmed V and J ends, which lost 1 base and 4 bases, there was a span of 13 bases. The CDR3 length is 16 residues. Germline assignment: CDR1 SEHNR and CDR2 FQNEAQ (reference sequence). The full variable domain, with the rest looked up from reference TRBV7-9 and TRBJ1-4, is DTGVSQNPRHKITKRGQNVTFRCDPISEHNRLYWYRQTLGQGPEFLTYFQNEAQLEKSRLLSDRFSAERPKGSFSTLEIQRTEQGDSAMYLCASSLGQGSLNEKLFFGSGTQLSVL.